This entry is about one TCR beta chain. The table lists this clonotype with a few counts. Its recognized antigen is unknown. Qualities for individual bases were not recorded, and no much larger clone is one base off. Receptor amplification or capture employed 5' RACE. TCRdb records Illumina HiSeq 2000 as the sequencer. A universal primer binding site was introduced by template switching, and a unique molecular identifier was present in the final cDNA, enabling accurate counting of TCR cDNA molecules. Specific primers in the conserved constant-segment region were used to synthesize first-strand cDNA for TCR alpha and beta chains. To control for contamination, every cDNA library carried two barcodes: a SMART-Mk sample barcode plus Illumina barcodes. Two successive PCR steps introduced TruSeq adapter sequences along with Illumina sample barcodes. Sequencing of the TCR alpha and beta cDNA libraries was done on the Illumina HiSeq platform using custom primers. Regarding the original processing steps: MiGEC processed the raw reads to extract unique molecular identifiers, while MiXCR was used to determine the CDR3 positions. Recombination models were inferred per individual with the repgenHMM and IGoR tools using an EM algorithm. Shared clonotypes were analyzed with the tcR package in R, and sharing was normalized by the product of cloneset sizes. To study raw recombination free of thymic and clonal selection effects, out-of-frame nonproductive sequences were analyzed. TCRdb itself trimmed the public reads at Q25 with fastp, ran MiXCR and retained productive beta chains. Rows are combined by CDR3 protein, so each entry shows the most common genes and DNA. For this entry, the V and J calls and clone size follow TCRdb and not the study's own pipeline. This sample has over 600,000 distinct CDR3 sequences in its table, and 21% of those were observed once. More than 4% of the sample belongs to the ten largest clones.

The data originate from a study of identical twins (dated by TCRdb to about 2016). The study in broad terms: TCR alpha and beta repertoires from monozygotic twins, unrelated adults of various ages and cord blood were deep-sequenced to test whether fetal clonotypes persist. To rule out contamination, replicate twin experiments were performed at different times with different library preparation protocols.

All donors were healthy Caucasians. Three pairs of female monozygotic twins, all aged roughly 18 to 29 years, were included in the twin cohort. Peripheral blood mononuclear cells were used as the source from which RNA for TCR libraries was isolated. Beyond this particular receptor, the publication reports: Abundant cord blood beta clonotypes had fewer insertions, young adult naive repertoires showed a similar but weaker trend, and memory repertoires showed no such trend. In monozygotic twins, out-of-frame TCR alpha sharing was systematically underestimated by recombination models, although the models agreed with sharing between unrelated individuals. Invariant T cells such as MAIT and iNKT could partly confound zero-insertion analyses, though diverse VJ usage argued against this for most clonotypes. Because the same donors could not be followed over many years, conclusions were based on cross-sectional statistical analysis. The excess sharing between twins in beta out-of-frame sequences was weaker because fewer shared sequences reduced the signal-to-noise ratio. Compared with coincidental sharing between unrelated individuals, an excess of low generation-probability sequences was observed among out-of-frame TCR alpha sequences shared between twins.

For CDR1 and CDR2, the germline V gene lists SGHVS and FQNEAQ. Unmatched junction bases come to 7, with V trimmed by 4 bases and J by 10 bases. From cysteine to phenylalanine, the CDR3 is 15 amino acids long. Of all the DNA, just the CDR3 is kept, 45 bases in frame from base 1. The same specimen was also included in a second study, on T cells expressing NK-cell markers. As described in the second report: Three sorted T-cell subsets (CD3+CD56+NKG2C+, CD3+CD56+NKG2C- and CD3+CD56-NKG2C+) from seven to nine donors had their TCR beta-chain repertoires profiled. Among the eight sequenced donors, seven were HCMV-seropositive and one was HCMV-seronegative. In several experiments an anti-gammadeltaTCR antibody was added to restrict sorting to alphabetaTCR-expressing T cells. In several donors, the dominant CD3+CD56+NKG2C+ clonotypes ranked among the top 10 CD8+ clonotypes, making up roughly 1.0-7.0% of CD8+ T cells. Those dominant clonotypes were again the most abundant among CD3+CD56-NKG2C+ cells in a handful of donors, at 28.3-60.1%. Whether the expanded NKG2C-expressing T cell clones were specific for HCMV antigens remained unclear. The study sequenced eight donors, all healthy volunteers chosen at random: three men and five women. HCMV-specific IgG was detected in serum with a commercial ELISA kit to determine HCMV serostatus. For over five donors, unsorted PBMC were also used to sequence bulk peripheral blood T-cell repertoires. MIGEC was used to demultiplex reads and group reads by UMI, and MiTCR was used to assemble and quantify clonotypes. To exclude erroneous sequences, any TCR cDNA sequence not supported by at least two reads was discarded. Downstream repertoire analysis used the tcR package, and clonotypes were matched across fractions by CDR3 nucleotide sequence plus V segment. VDJmatch was used to annotate antigen specificity against VDJdb, with one amino acid substitution allowed in CDR3.

The TCR was taken from a woman aged 18-35 years in good health. The V and J segments used are TRBV7-8 and TRBJ1-6; TRBD1 agrees with 10 junctional bases. Sequencing input: PBMCs. The CDR3 protein is CASSSETGGRSPLHF. The nucleotide sequence is given as TGTGCCAGCAGCTCAGAGACAGGGGGCCGATCACCCCTCCACTTT.